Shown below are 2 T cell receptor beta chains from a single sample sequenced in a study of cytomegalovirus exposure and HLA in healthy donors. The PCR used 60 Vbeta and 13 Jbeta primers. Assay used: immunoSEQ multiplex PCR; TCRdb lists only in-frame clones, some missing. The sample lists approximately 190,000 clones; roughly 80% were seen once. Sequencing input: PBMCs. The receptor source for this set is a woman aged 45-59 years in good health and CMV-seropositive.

CDR3 sequence (DNA): TGTGCCACCCAGACTAGCGGCCAAGAGACCCAGTACTTC. Its protein is CATQTSGQETQYF. This rearrangement joins TRBV18 to TRBJ2-5; 9 bases line up with TRBD2. Germline CDR1 KGHSH, CDR2 LQKENI. The length of the CDR3 is 13 residues. V was pared by 10 bases and J by 1 base, with 4 bases of the junction left unmatched.

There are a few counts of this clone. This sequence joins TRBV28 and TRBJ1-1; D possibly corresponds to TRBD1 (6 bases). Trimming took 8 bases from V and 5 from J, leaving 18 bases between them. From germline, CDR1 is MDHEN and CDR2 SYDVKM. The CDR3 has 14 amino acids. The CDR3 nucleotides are TGTGCCAGCGGGAGTCTGGGGGCGCGGACTGAAGCTTTCTTT. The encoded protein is CASGSLGARTEAFF.